This is a list of T cell receptor beta chains from one sample in a study of blood T cell repertoires in COVID-19. Libraries were prepared by immunoSEQ multiplex PCR; TCRdb keeps only in-frame clonotypes and omits some of them. Of some 150,000 clones in the sample, under 95% are singletons; the top ten hold 0.55%. Input material: peripheral blood. These receptors were collected from a man in his fifties with acute or convalescent COVID-19. Each CDR3 is given with its conserved first and last residue. A D gene is named only where the DNA matches it firmly. The size field is filled for only some rows; it gives once, few, many or a size class.

TGTGCCAGCAGTTTATGGGCAGTAAAAAGCTCCTATAATTCACCCCTCCACTTT	CASSLWAVKSSYNSPLHF	TRBV27	.	TRBJ1-6	18	.
TGTGCCAGCAGCGTTAGTAGTTATGGCTACACCTTC	CASSVSSYGYTF	TRBV9	.	TRBJ1-2	12	.
TGTGCCAGTAGTGGCAGCCGCGGAGATACGCAGTATTTT	CASSGSRGDTQYF	TRBV19	.	TRBJ2-3	13	.
TGTGCCAGCAGCGGACAGGGTGTTTCTCAGCCCCAGCATTTT	CASSGQGVSQPQHF	TRBV6-5	.	TRBJ1-5	14	TRBD1
TGTGCCAGCAGCTTAGGCCGGGATGGCTACACCTTC	CASSLGRDGYTF	TRBV7-8	.	TRBJ1-2	12	.
TGTGCCAGCAGCGTAGGCGGGAGAGACAATGAGCAGTTCTTC	CASSVGGRDNEQFF	TRBV9	.	TRBJ2-1	14	TRBD2
TGTGCCAGCAGCATAGACAACCAAGAGACCCAGTACTTC	CASSIDNQETQYF	TRBV7-9	.	TRBJ2-5	13	.
TGTGCCAGCAGCTTATCTCCGGACAGGGTCAATGAGCAGTTCTTC	CASSLSPDRVNEQFF	TRBV7-6	.	TRBJ2-1	15	TRBD1
TGTGCCAGCAGGGGGAGCTCTGGAAACACCATATATTTT	CASRGSSGNTIYF	TRBV6-5	.	TRBJ1-3	13	.
TGTGCCAGCAGTTTATCGGCAGACTATGGCTACACCTTC	CASSLSADYGYTF	TRBV27	.	TRBJ1-2	13	.
TGTGCCAGCAGTATCCTTCCGACAGGGGCTACCTATAATTCACCCCTCCACTTT	CASSILPTGATYNSPLHF	TRBV27	.	TRBJ1-6	18	TRBD1
TGTGCCAGTTCACAACCAGGGAAGAATAATGAAAAACTGTTTTTT	CASSQPGKNNEKLFF	TRBV19	.	TRBJ1-4	15	.
TGTGCCAGCAGCGTAGCGATGGACAATAATGAAAAACTGTTTTTT	CASSVAMDNNEKLFF	TRBV9	few	TRBJ1-4	15	.
TGTGCCAGCAGCTCCCCTTCGGGGGAAGAGACCCAGTACTTC	CASSSPSGEETQYF	TRBV11-2	.	TRBJ2-5	14	.
TGTGCCTGGAGAAAGGGGGTGTTGACTGAAGCTTTCTTT	CAWRKGVLTEAFF	TRBV30	.	TRBJ1-1	13	.
TGCGCCAGCAGGCAAACAGGGGTTATGAACACTGAAGCTTTCTTT	CASRQTGVMNTEAFF	TRBV5-1	few	TRBJ1-1	15	TRBD1
TGTGCCAGCAGCTCTAGGACAGGTCCATATAGCAATCAGCCCCAGCATTTT	CASSSRTGPYSNQPQHF	TRBV5-6	once	TRBJ1-5	17	TRBD1